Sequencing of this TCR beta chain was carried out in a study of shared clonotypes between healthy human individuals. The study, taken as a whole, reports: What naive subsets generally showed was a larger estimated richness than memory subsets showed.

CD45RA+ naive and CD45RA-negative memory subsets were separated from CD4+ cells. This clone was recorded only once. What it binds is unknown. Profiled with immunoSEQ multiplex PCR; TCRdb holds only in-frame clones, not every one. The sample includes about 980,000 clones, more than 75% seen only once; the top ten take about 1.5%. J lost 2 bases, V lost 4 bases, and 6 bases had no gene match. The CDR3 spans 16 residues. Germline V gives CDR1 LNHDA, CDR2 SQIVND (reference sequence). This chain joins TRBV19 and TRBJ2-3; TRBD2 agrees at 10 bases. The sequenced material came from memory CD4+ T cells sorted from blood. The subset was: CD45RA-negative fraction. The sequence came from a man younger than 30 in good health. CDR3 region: CASSTFSGRPTDTQYF. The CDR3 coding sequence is TGTGCCAGTAGTACCTTTAGCGGGAGGCCCACAGATACGCAGTATTTT.